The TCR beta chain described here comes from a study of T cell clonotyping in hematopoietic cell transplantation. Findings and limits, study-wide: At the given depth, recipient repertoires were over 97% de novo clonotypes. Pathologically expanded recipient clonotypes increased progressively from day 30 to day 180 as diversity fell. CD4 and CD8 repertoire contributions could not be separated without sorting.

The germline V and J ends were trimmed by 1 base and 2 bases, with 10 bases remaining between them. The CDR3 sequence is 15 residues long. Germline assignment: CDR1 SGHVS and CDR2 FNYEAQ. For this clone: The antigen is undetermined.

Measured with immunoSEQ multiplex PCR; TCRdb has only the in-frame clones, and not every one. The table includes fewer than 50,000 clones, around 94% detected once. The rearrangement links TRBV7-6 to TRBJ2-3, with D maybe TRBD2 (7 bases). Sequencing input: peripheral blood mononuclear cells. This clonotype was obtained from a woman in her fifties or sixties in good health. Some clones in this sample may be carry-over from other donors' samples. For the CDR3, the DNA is TGTGCCAGCAGCTTAGGGGGGGGCCCCACAGATACGCAGTATTTT. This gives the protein CASSLGGGPTDTQYF.